This T cell receptor (beta chain) was obtained from a study of blood T cell repertoires in COVID-19. Study overall: T cells, B-cell-depleted T cells, or PBMCs provided the cDNA or gDNA that served as material.

This CDR3 has 14 residues. Germline values: CDR1 SGHTA, CDR2 FQGNSA. Trimming cost V 0 bases and J 4 bases; bases outside gene matches: 2. The protocol was immunoSEQ multiplex PCR, while the TCRdb copy is restricted to in-frame clones and leaves out a portion. The sample has about 480,000 clones, 85% to 90% seen once. The receptor comes from a woman aged 25 to 39 with acute or convalescent COVID-19. The V call is TRBV7-2, the J call TRBJ1-1, with 7 bases aligning to TRBD1. Specimen: peripheral blood. The CDR3: CASSLAAGGTEAFF. CDR3 sequence (DNA): TGTGCCAGCAGCTTAGCGGCAGGGGGCACTGAAGCTTTCTTT.